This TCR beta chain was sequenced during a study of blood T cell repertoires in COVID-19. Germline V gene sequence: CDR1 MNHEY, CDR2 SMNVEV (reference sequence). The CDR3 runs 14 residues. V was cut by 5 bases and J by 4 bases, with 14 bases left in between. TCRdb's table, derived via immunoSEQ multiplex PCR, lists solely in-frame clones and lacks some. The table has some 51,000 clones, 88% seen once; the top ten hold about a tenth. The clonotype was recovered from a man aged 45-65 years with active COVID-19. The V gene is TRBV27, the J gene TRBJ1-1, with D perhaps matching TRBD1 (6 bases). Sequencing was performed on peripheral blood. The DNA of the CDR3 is TGTGCCAGCAGTCTACAGGGTGGAAGCACTGAAGCTTTCTTT. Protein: CASSLQGGSTEAFF.